The clone carrying this TCR beta chain was seen once. The source of the sample is a study of blood T cell repertoires in COVID-19. Study-level information: Acute and convalescent COVID-19 specimens originated in the United States, Italy and Spain.

Per the authors' pipeline: Amplified reference gene primers provided the basis for estimating nucleated cell counts. Sequencing used immunoSEQ multiplex PCR; TCRdb keeps in-frame clones, though not all of them. D and trimming were read from the DNA, whereas the V and J calls and clone size are those reported in that table. This table holds 150,000 to 200,000 clones, about 77% found once. Allocation to cohorts depended on clinical history reported by the participants. V was trimmed by 0 bases and J by 0 bases, leaving 9 bases between them. There are 16 residues in the CDR3. Germline CDR1 LGHNA, CDR2 YNFKEQ.

The specimen sequenced was PBMCs or T cells enriched from blood (not recorded which). V and J are TRBV4-2 and TRBJ1-3; D unclear. This TCR derives from a woman aged 50 to 60 with acute COVID-19. CDR3 amino acids: CASSQDPEGSGNTIYF. CDR3 sequence (DNA): TGTGCCAGCAGCCAAGATCCCGAGGGCTCTGGAAACACCATATATTTT.